The 21 T cell receptor beta chains below come from one sample, sequenced in a study of blood T cell repertoires in COVID-19. The protocol was immunoSEQ multiplex PCR, while the TCRdb copy is restricted to in-frame clones and leaves out a portion. Of about 220,000 clones listed, roughly 80% are singletons. The sequenced sample consisted of peripheral blood. The origin of the receptors is a woman aged 60-75 years who had recovered from COVID-19.

The chain has TRBV9 and TRBJ2-1; perhaps TRBD2 as D (5 bases). Germline V gives CDR1 SGDLS, CDR2 YYNGEE. CDR3 length: 16 residues. Trimming removed 4 bases from V and 0 bases from J, with 14 bases in between. The CDR3 is CASSTRGSSSYNEQFF. The CDR3, as DNA: TGTGCCAGCAGCACCAGAGGGAGTAGCTCCTACAATGAGCAGTTCTTC.

This chain joins TRBV11-2 and TRBJ1-1, with no clear D. Trimming removed 5 bases at V and 6 bases at J, with 10 bases between. The CDR3 runs 12 residues. Germline CDR1 is SGHAT and CDR2 is FQNNGV. In DNA form, the CDR3 reads TGTGCCAGCAGCCGCGGGCGAGCTGAAGCTTTCTTT. As protein: CASSRGRAEAFF.

The rearrangement links TRBV6-5 to TRBJ1-5; 9 nucleotides agree with TRBD1. V was pared by 5 bases and J by 6 bases, with 8 bases of the junction left unmatched. The CDR3 contains 15 residues. Germline V gene data show CDR1 as MNHEY and CDR2 as SVGAGI. DNA for the CDR3: TGTGCCAGCAGTCCCTTCACAGGGGGCCCTCAGCCCCAGCATTTT. Translation: CASSPFTGGPQPQHF.

This chain uses TRBV5-8 with TRBJ2-1, with D perhaps matching TRBD2 (5 bases). V lost 0 bases to trimming and J lost 3 bases, with 13 bases between them. Germline CDR1 and CDR2: SGHTS and YDEGEE. This CDR3 region has 16 residues. This CDR3 reads CASSLGWRVDYNEQFF. CDR3 bases: TGTGCCAGCAGCTTGGGGTGGCGGGTGGACTACAATGAGCAGTTCTTC.

The chain carries TRBV2 and TRBJ2-1; TRBD1 matches at 8 bases. After removal of 4 bases from V and 8 bases from J, the junction contained 10 bases not matched to a gene. The CDR3 contains 15 residues. The germline gives CDR1 SNHLY, CDR2 FYNNEI. In DNA form, the CDR3 reads TGTGCCAGCAGTGTAGGGCAGGGGGCTGGGGATGAGCAGTTCTTC. This encodes CASSVGQGAGDEQFF. The full variable domain, completed using reference TRBV2 and TRBJ2-1, is EPEVTQTPSHQVTQMGQEVILRCVPISNHLYFYWYRQILGQKVEFLVSFYNNEISEKSEIFDDQFSVERPDGSNFTLKIRSTKLEDSAMYFCASSVGQGAGDEQFFGPGTRLTVL.

This chain connects TRBV2 to TRBJ2-7; 7 positions agree with TRBD1. The CDR3 loop spans 12 amino acids. Trimming took 5 bases from V and 5 from J; bases not matched to a gene: 3. Germline V CDR1 and CDR2: SNHLY, FYNNEI. Here the CDR3 DNA reads TGTGCCAGCAGTCGACAGGGAAACGAGCAGTACTTC. This codes for CASSRQGNEQYF.

V and J are TRBV5-1 and TRBJ2-2; D is unresolved. V was cut by 4 bases and J by 1 base, with 11 bases left in between. This CDR3 has 15 amino acids. Germline CDR1 is SGHRS and CDR2 is YFSETQ. CDR3 sequence (DNA): TGCGCCAGCAGCCTGGAACCGGGGAACACCGGGGAGCTGTTTTTT. It codes for CASSLEPGNTGELFF.

The chain joins TRBV6-2 or TRBV6-3 to TRBJ1-5; D not resolved. The V and J ends lost 3 bases and 2 bases respectively, with 11 bases between them. The germline gives CDR1 MNHEY, CDR2 SVGEGT. The CDR3 consists of 15 residues. The CDR3 sequence is CASSYEGRGNQPQHF. DNA of the CDR3: TGTGCCAGCAGTTATGAGGGTAGGGGCAATCAGCCCCAGCATTTT.

This chain joins TRBV5-4 and TRBJ1-6; the D gene is possibly TRBD1 (5 bases). The CDR3 is 16 amino acids. The germline V gene has CDR1 SGHNT and CDR2 YYREEE (reference sequence). The ends were cut back, 0 bases at V and 10 bases at J, with 17 bases in the middle. The CDR3 protein is CASSLGNSGMLSPLHF. CDR3 sequence (DNA): TGTGCCAGCAGCTTGGGGAATTCAGGGATGTTATCACCCCTCCACTTT. Full variable domain (remainder filled in from reference TRBV5-4 and TRBJ1-6): ETGVTQSPTHLIKTRGQQVTLRCSSQSGHNTVSWYQQALGQGPQFIFQYYREEENGRGNFPPRFSGLQFPNYSSELNVNALELDDSALYLCASSLGNSGMLSPLHFGNGTRLTVT.

The chain is built from TRBV18 and TRBJ1-1, with TRBD1 matching over 7 bases. The CDR3 spans 15 residues. Germline V gene sequence: CDR1 KGHSH, CDR2 LQKENI. Trimming cost V 6 bases and J 4 bases; bases outside gene matches: 11. This CDR3 reads CASSPGTAAGTEAFF. The DNA for the CDR3 is TGTGCCAGCTCCCCGGGGACAGCGGCCGGCACTGAAGCTTTCTTT.

The chain joins TRBV2 to TRBJ2-1; tentatively, D is TRBD1 (6 bases). Germline CDR1 is SNHLY and CDR2 is FYNNEI. This CDR3 spans 16 amino acids. The ends were cut back, 6 bases at V and 0 bases at J, with 15 bases in the middle. The CDR3 coding sequence is TGTGCCAGCAGCACCGGGACACCGAGCTCCTACAATGAGCAGTTCTTC. Its protein is CASSTGTPSSYNEQFF.

The CDR3 DNA sequence: TGCGCCAGCAGCACGGGCTCGACTATTCCCCGCGGGTCTACTAGGGGGCATGGCTACACCTTC. It translates to CASSTGSTIPRGSTRGHGYTF. The V gene is TRBV5-1, the J gene TRBJ1-2; 7 nucleotides agree with TRBD1. Germline V CDR1 and CDR2: SGHRS, YFSETQ. The CDR3 is 21 residues long. The trim removed 4 bases at V and 6 bases at J, leaving 30 bases unmatched.

The V and J genes are TRBV19 and TRBJ1-1; TRBD1 is a possible D gene (5 bases). This CDR3 has 16 amino acids. In germline, CDR1 is LNHDA, CDR2 SQIVND (reference sequence). The V end was cut by 3 bases, the J end by 0 bases, with 14 bases between. This chain's CDR3 is CASSIRGGTMNTEAFF. Here the CDR3 DNA reads TGTGCCAGTAGTATCCGGGGAGGGACTATGAACACTGAAGCTTTCTTT.

This clone was recorded once. CDR3 protein: CASSQETGGLYNEKLFF. The DNA of the CDR3 is TGCGCCAGCAGCCAAGAGACAGGGGGCTTATATAATGAAAAACTGTTTTTT. V and J are TRBV4-3 and TRBJ1-4; 10 nucleotides match TRBD1. The CDR3 runs to 17 residues. Unmatched junction bases numbered 5, after V lost 0 bases and J lost 4 bases. The germline V gene encodes CDR1 LGHNA and CDR2 YSLEER.

CDR3: CASSRLAGIYEQYF. As DNA, the CDR3 is TGTGCCAGCTCACGCCTAGCGGGCATCTACGAGCAGTACTTC. The V gene is TRBV18, the J gene TRBJ2-7, with 8 bases fitting TRBD2. The germline V gene has CDR1 KGHSH and CDR2 LQKENI. V trimming: 4 bases; J trimming: 3 bases; junction bases outside the gene matches: 5. The length of the CDR3 is 14 residues.

The chain recombines TRBV1 with TRBJ2-3; whether TRBD2, the table's D call, matches the DNA was not checked. TRBV1 is annotated as a pseudogene. This CDR3 contains 16 residues. The DNA for the CDR3 is TGCACCAGCAGCCAAATGACTAGCGGGGGAACAGATACGCAGTATTTT. Its protein is CTSSQMTSGGTDTQYF.

The V gene is TRBV27, the J gene TRBJ2-1; the D gene is possibly TRBD2 (5 bases). In germline, CDR1 is MNHEY, CDR2 SMNVEV (reference sequence). Trimming left V 0 bases short and J 6 bases short, with 12 bases between. This CDR3 contains 15 residues. CDR3 region: CASSLSDSLFNEQFF. CDR3 sequence (DNA): TGTGCCAGCAGTTTATCGGACTCCCTCTTCAATGAGCAGTTCTTC.

The V gene is TRBV5-1, the J gene TRBJ2-1, with D tentatively TRBD1 (6 bases). V lost 4 bases and J lost 3, with 8 bases in between. There are 13 residues in the CDR3. Germline CDR1 reads SGHRS; CDR2 reads YFSETQ. DNA for the CDR3: TGCGCCAGCAGCGAACAGGGCTACAATGAGCAGTTCTTC. Translating it yields CASSEQGYNEQFF.

The rearrangement joins TRBV2 to TRBJ2-3; possibly TRBD1 for D (5 bases). Germline loops: CDR1 SNHLY, CDR2 FYNNEI. The CDR3 loop spans 18 amino acids. V gave up 2 bases and J gave up 6 bases, with 24 bases separating them. CDR3: CASSEPTRVGSKWDTQYF. CDR3 bases: TGTGCCAGCAGTGAACCCACCAGGGTAGGGTCCAAGTGGGATACGCAGTATTTT.

This clone was seen only a few times. V gene TRBV11-2 combines with J gene TRBJ2-6; the D gene is possibly TRBD1 (6 bases). The ends were cut back, 4 bases at V and 4 bases at J, with 11 bases in the middle. The CDR3 loop spans 15 amino acids. Germline CDR1 reads SGHAT; CDR2 reads FQNNGV. The CDR3 DNA reads as TGTGCCAGCAGCTCAACAGGGTCCGGGGCCAACGTCCTGACTTTC. This codes for CASSSTGSGANVLTF.

Here the CDR3 DNA reads TGTGCCACCAGTGAGGGGACAGGGAGGTACAATGAGCAGTTCTTC. As protein: CATSEGTGRYNEQFF. The rearrangement uses TRBV24-1 and TRBJ2-1, with 9 bases matching TRBD1. V shed 4 bases and J 4 bases; nucleotides not matched to a gene: 4. The CDR3 is 15 amino acids. Per germline, CDR1 KGHDR and CDR2 SFDVKD.